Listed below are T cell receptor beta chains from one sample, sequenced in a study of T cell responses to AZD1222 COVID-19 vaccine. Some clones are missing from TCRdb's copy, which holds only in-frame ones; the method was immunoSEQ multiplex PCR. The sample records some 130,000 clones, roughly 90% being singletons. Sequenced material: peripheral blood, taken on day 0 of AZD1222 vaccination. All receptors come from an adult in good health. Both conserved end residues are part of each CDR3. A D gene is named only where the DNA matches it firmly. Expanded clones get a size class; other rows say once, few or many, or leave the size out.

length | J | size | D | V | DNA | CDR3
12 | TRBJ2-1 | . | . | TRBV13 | TGTGCCAGCACCCCTGGTTACGGTGAGCAGTTCTTC | CASTPGYGEQFF
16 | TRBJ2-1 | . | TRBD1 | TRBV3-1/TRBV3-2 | TGTGCCAGCAGCCAAGGTGTTTCGCAGGGGGTTAATGAGCAGTTCTTC | CASSQGVSQGVNEQFF
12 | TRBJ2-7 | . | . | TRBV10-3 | TGTGCCATCAGGGCTACGGGGTCCGAGCAGTACTTC | CAIRATGSEQYF
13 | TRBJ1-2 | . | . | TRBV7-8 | TGTGCCAGCAGCTCGAGCGATAACTATGGCTACACCTTC | CASSSSDNYGYTF
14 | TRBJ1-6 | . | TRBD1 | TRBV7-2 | TGTGCCAGCAGACCGACAGGGGATGCCTCACCCCTCCACTTT | CASRPTGDASPLHF
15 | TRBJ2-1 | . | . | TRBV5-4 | TGTGCCAGCAGCCAATCCGGAGGCGGGGACGGTGAGCAGTTCTTC | CASSQSGGGDGEQFF
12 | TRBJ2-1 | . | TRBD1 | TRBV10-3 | TGTGCCATCAGCACAGGGGGCAATGAGCAGTTCTTC | CAISTGGNEQFF
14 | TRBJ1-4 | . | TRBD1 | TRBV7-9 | TGTGCCAGCAGCCGACAGGGGTTCGATGAAAAACTGTTTTTT | CASSRQGFDEKLFF
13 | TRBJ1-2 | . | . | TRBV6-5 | TGTGCCAGCAATCTGGACTCTAACTATGGCTACACCTTC | CASNLDSNYGYTF
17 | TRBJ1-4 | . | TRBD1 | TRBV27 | TGTGCCAGCAGTTTATTTCCAGAGGACAGGGTTGGAGAAAAACTGTTTTTT | CASSLFPEDRVGEKLFF
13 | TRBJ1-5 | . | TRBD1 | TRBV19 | TGTGCCAGTACCGACAGGGAGGAACAGCCCCAGCATTTT | CASTDREEQPQHF
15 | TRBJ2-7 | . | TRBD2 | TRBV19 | TGTGCCAGTAGCGCCGGAGCGGGGGAAATCTACGAGCAGTACTTC | CASSAGAGEIYEQYF
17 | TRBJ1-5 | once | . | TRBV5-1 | TGCGCCCCCAATCAGTCAGGACGTATTGATAGCAATCAGCCCCAGCATTTT | CAPNQSGRIDSNQPQHF
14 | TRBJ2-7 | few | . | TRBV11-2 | TGTGCCAGCAGCTACCAGCGAGGGGCTCGGGAGCAGTACTTC | CASSYQRGAREQYF
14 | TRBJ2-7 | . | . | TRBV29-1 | TGCAGCGCCCACTTCGGGACTCCTTTTGAGAAGCAGTACTTC | CSAHFGTPFEKQYF
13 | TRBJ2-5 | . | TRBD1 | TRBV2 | TGTGCCAGCAGTGAGGGGACAGGGGAGACCCAGTACTTC | CASSEGTGETQYF
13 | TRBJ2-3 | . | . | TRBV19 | TGTGCCAGTAGTATCCAGGGTGGCGATACGCAGTATTTT | CASSIQGGDTQYF
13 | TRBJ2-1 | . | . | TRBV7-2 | TGTGCCAGCAGCTTAGTAGGAGACAATGAGCAGTTCTTC | CASSLVGDNEQFF